The following is a TCR beta chain sequence with its context. Its target is unknown. The CDR3 contains 11 residues. Germline values: CDR1 MNHNS, CDR2 SASEGT. Trimming left V 8 bases short and J 3 bases short, with 8 bases between. Sequencing was performed with immunoSEQ multiplex PCR; in TCRdb, only in-frame clones are kept and a portion is missing. This table has just over 45,000 clones, about 95% appearing once. This record belongs to a study of OX40 agonist ivuxolimab in advanced cancers. For the study at large: Ivuxolimab doses were 0.01, 0.1, 0.3, 1.5, 3 or 10 mg/kg every 2 weeks. One hepatocellular carcinoma and a couple of cutaneous melanoma patients partially responded. General study points: Near-lowest levels of clonal expansion characterized partial responders at 0.1-3.0 mg/kg. Clonal expansion by week 6 occurred in CD4+ and CD8+ blood T cells (at 0.1 to 3.0 mg/kg).

This TCR was recovered from an adult with an advanced solid tumor such as melanoma, head and neck, liver or kidney cancer. This chain connects TRBV6-1 to TRBJ2-7; D is uncertain. The starting material was CD4+ or CD8+ T cells sorted from blood, obtained in a trial of the OX40 agonist ivuxolimab. The CDR3 DNA follows: TGTGCCAGCGTCAACAGCTACGAGCAGTACTTC. Its translation: CASVNSYEQYF.